This TCR beta chain emerged from a study of blood T cell repertoires in COVID-19. Here immunoSEQ multiplex PCR was the method, and the copy in TCRdb shows in-frame clones only, minus some. This table holds about 440,000 clones, roughly 88% found once. Looked up from germline, CDR1 is SNHLY and CDR2 is FYNNEI. This CDR3 is built from 15 residues. Trimming took 5 bases from V and 6 from J; bases not matched to a gene: 12. This chain links TRBV2 with TRBJ2-7, with 8 bases matching TRBD1. The source of this sequence is a woman in her forties or fifties with COVID-19, enrolled during active disease. Sample: peripheral blood. The CDR3 nucleotides are TGTGCCAGCAGTTACGGGTGGGGACAGGCCAGCGAGCAGTACTTC. It encodes CASSYGWGQASEQYF.